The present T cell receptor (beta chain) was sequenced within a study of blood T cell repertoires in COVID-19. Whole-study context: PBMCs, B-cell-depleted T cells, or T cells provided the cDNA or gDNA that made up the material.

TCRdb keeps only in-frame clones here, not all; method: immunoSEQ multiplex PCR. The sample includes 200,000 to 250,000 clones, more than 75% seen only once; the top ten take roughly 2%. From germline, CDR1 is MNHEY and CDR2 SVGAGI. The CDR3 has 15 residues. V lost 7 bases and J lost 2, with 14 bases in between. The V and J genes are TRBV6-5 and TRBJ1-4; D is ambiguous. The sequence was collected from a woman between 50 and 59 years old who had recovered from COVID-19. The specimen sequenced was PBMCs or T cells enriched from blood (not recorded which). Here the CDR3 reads CASTYEGRTNEKLFF. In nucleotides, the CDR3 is TGTGCCAGCACCTACGAGGGAAGGACTAATGAAAAACTGTTTTTT.